This is a list of T cell receptor beta chains from one sample in a study of blood T cells in healthy people across ages. TCRdb reprocessed the 5' RACE reads with MiXCR, giving one entry per CDR3 protein. The data show just over 1 million distinct CDR3 sequences, 40% to 50% seen once. Sequencing used blood. The receptors stem from a woman aged 60 to 75 in good health. The CDR3 runs from the conserved cysteine through the conserved F or W. Only some rows state a clone size, as once, few, many or a class for expanded clones.

V	size	CDR3
TRBV5-1	NA	CASSLAVVAETQYF
TRBV20-1	NA	CSAGGKGSQPQHF
TRBV6-2/TRBV6-3	NA	CASSYSRTSGDFYEQYF
TRBV15	NA	CATSRDQAGRTQYF
TRBV12-3/TRBV12-4	once	CASSWSLTDTQYF
TRBV27	NA	CASSLWPRASGSYEQYF
TRBV25-1	few	CASSNSGKTYEQYF
TRBV29-1	NA	CSGRLAGAFTDTQYF
TRBV6-6	few	CASSADRRDRDEQYF
TRBV9	few	CASSASSGLAKNIQYF
TRBV20-1	NA	CSAMEGSWGNNEQYF
TRBV4-1	NA	CASSQVGVYEQYF
TRBV6-1	NA	CASSARRGASYNEQFF
TRBV25-1	few	CASSLATSSYNEQFF
TRBV6-5	NA	CASSYEQSSYNEQFF